This record looks at one T cell receptor (beta chain) sequence and its context. Sequencing used immunoSEQ multiplex PCR; TCRdb keeps in-frame clones, though not all of them. The sample lists 68,000 or so clones, 92% occurring once. The sample originates from a study of technical replicates of blood from a few donors. The TCR comes from a human donor in good health. Source material: T cells isolated from PBMCs.

The CDR3 coding sequence is TGTGCCAGCAGCCCCGGGACAGGGGGCGTCTACGAGCAGTACTTC. It codes for CASSPGTGGVYEQYF. The chain couples TRBV5-4 to TRBJ2-7; 12 nucleotides line up with TRBD1. The CDR3 has 15 amino acids. The germline gives CDR1 SGHNT, CDR2 YYREEE (reference sequence). V lost 4 bases and J lost 3; bases outside the gene matches: 5. Looking up the rest from reference TRBV5-4 and TRBJ2-7 gives the full variable domain: ETGVTQSPTHLIKTRGQQVTLRCSSQSGHNTVSWYQQALGQGPQFIFQYYREEENGRGNFPPRFSGLQFPNYSSELNVNALELDDSALYLCASSPGTGGVYEQYFGPGTRLTVT.